Included here is one T cell receptor (beta chain) sequence, with context. No antigen is known for it. No qualities accompany the bases; no much larger clone lies one base away. The CDR3 regions of human TCRbeta chains were analyzed by immunosequencing. Under the source paper's analysis protocol: Repertoire TCRs were matched against a reference library of SARS-CoV-2-specific TCRs generated with the MIRA antigen-specificity platform. Breadth was defined as the fraction of unique TCRs that were SARS-CoV-2-associated, and depth was defined as the fraction of total T cells that were SARS-CoV-2-associated. Using the MIRA data, each spike-specific TCR was mapped to the spike region that the TCR reacts to and placed in a CD4 or CD8 class. Log10-transformed breadth and depth values were compared by one-way ANOVA with Sidak's multiple comparisons tests. TCRdb carries this immuneACCESS record with in-frame sequences only. Its versions omit some clonotypes, under half of them owing to an unresolved V gene in the studies checked, with the rest unexplained. V and J calls and clone size are given by that table; D and trimming were obtained from the DNA. The sample profile shows 85,000 to 100,000 clones; roughly 92% of them were found once. The ten largest clones add up to just over 8% of the sample.

CDR1 and CDR2 are read off the germline V gene (reference sequence) as MNHNY and SVGAGI. The CDR3 runs 13 amino acids, cysteine and phenylalanine included. Only the CDR3 DNA stays, 39 bases, in frame from base 1. Trimming takes 6 bases from V and 5 bases from J, and the germline ends sit 11 bases apart. Reading the label with the study, this specimen's time point is: about 28 days (+/-7) after the second vaccine dose. Because spike-specific TCR depth and breadth did not differ between the two schedules, AZD1222 recipients who got a second dose at roughly 4 weeks were pooled with those who got a second dose at roughly 12 weeks. Vaccinee samples came from UK trials COV001 and COV002, including a single-blind randomized controlled phase 2/3 trial of AZD1222 (ChAdOx1 nCoV-19) in healthy adults. For TCRbeta chain sequencing, PBMC samples from trial participants were taken at day 0 and at day 28 after the second dose.

The source of the sample is a study of T cell responses to AZD1222 COVID-19 vaccine (dated by TCRdb to the early 2020s). Turning to the overall study: TCR sequencing was performed for roughly 240 trial participants, of whom 207 were given two doses of AZD1222 and approximately 26 were given two doses of MenACWY control vaccine. Enrollment into the trials was organized by age into subgroups of 18-55, 56-69 and 70-plus years, and those subgroups contained roughly 150, 30 and 60 TCR-sequenced participants, respectively.

Results and caveats for the whole study, not just this receptor: Reportedly, almost half of the unique spike-specific TCRs recognized epitopes lying outside the regions that are mutated in the B.1.351 and B.1.1.7 variants. Most participants were white British and females outnumbered males, and the authors suggested that clonal diversity may have been underestimated. Conclusions about previously exposed vaccinees are limited because only a handful of AZD1222 recipients were SARS-CoV-2 seropositive at baseline. No day 14 peak-response samples were available, so repertoires were characterized only after the peak T cell response. Vaccine-associated CD4 TCRs spanned the whole spike protein, with dominant responses in regions 160-218 and 743-854. In the small 56-69-year group, the increase in depth fell short of significance, most likely because of low power. After two AZD1222 doses, spike-specific TCR breadth and depth were significantly higher than at day 0 and than in MenACWY recipients.

This receptor was obtained from an adult who received the AZD1222 COVID-19 vaccine. The chain links TRBV6-6 with TRBJ1-5; the D gene remains uncertain. Sequencing used peripheral blood, obtained 28 days after the second AZD1222 dose. The CDR3 region reads CASRRSWDQPQHF. The nucleotide sequence is given as TGTGCCAGCAGACGATCTTGGGATCAGCCCCAGCATTTT.